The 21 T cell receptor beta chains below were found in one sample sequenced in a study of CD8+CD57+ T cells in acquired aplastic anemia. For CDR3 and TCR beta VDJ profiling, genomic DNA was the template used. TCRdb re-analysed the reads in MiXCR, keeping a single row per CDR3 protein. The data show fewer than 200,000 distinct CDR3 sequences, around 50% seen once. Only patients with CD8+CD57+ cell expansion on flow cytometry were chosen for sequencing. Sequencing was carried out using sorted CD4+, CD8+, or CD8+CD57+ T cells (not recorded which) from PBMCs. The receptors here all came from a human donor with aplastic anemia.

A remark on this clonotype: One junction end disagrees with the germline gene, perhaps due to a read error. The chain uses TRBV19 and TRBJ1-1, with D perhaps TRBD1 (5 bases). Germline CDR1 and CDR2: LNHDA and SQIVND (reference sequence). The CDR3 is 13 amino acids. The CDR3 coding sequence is TGTGCCAGTAGTATGACAGCGAACACTGAGGCTTTCTTT. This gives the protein CASSMTANTEAFF.

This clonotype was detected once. CDR3 in amino acids: CATSRVLSVVGQEKLFF. The DNA for the CDR3 is TGTGCCACCAGCAGAGTTCTTAGTGTGGTAGGACAGGAAAAACTGTTTTTT. The chain has TRBV15 and TRBJ1-4; the D gene is possibly TRBD1 (6 bases). Trimming took off 1 base at V and 8 bases at J, with 20 bases between the two ends. This CDR3 comprises 17 residues. Looked up from germline, CDR1 is LNHNV and CDR2 is YYDKDF (reference sequence).

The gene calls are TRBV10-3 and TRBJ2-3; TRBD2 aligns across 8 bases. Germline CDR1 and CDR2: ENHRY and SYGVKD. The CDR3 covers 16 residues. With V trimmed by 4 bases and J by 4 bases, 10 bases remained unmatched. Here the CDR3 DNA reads TGTGCCATCAGTGTAGGTAGCGGGACGGGGGCAGATACGCAGTATTTT. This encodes CAISVGSGTGADTQYF.

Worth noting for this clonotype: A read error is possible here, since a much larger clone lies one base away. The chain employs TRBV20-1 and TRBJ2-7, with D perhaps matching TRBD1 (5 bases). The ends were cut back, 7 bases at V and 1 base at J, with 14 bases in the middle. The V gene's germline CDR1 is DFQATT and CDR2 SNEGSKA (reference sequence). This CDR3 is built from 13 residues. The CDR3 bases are TGCAGTGGGGAACAGGTGGCTTCCTACGAGCAGTACTTC. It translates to CSGEQVASYEQYF.

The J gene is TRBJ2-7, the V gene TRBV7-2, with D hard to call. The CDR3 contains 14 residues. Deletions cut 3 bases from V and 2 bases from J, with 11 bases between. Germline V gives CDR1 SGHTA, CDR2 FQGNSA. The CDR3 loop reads CASSFGYGTYEQYF. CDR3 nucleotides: TGTGCCAGCAGCTTCGGCTACGGCACCTACGAGCAGTACTTC.

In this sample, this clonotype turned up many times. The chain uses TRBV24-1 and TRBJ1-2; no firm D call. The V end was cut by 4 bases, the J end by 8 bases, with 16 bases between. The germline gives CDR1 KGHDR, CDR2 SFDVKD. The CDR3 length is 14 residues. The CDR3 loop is CATSEGGILGGYTF. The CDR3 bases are TGTGCCACCAGTGAGGGAGGCATCCTAGGGGGCTACACCTTC.

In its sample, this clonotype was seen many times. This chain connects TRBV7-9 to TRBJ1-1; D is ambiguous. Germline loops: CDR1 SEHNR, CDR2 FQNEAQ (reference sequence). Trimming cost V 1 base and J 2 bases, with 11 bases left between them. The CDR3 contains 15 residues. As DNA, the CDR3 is TGTGCCAGCAGCTTAGGCGGCGAGGCCAACACTGAAGCTTTCTTT. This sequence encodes CASSLGGEANTEAFF.

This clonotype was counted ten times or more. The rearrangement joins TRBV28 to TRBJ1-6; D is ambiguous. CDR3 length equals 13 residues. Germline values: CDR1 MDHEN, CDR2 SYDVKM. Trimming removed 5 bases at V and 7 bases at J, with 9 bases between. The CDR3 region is CASSLGLNSPLHF. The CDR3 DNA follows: TGTGCCAGCAGTCTAGGTCTCAATTCACCCCTCCACTTT. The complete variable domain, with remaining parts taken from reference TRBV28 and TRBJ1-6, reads DVKVTQSSRYLVKRTGEKVFLECVQDMDHENMFWYRQDPGLGLRLIYFSYDVKMKEKGDIPEGYSVSREKKERFSLILESASTNQTSMYLCASSLGLNSPLHFGNGTRLTVT.

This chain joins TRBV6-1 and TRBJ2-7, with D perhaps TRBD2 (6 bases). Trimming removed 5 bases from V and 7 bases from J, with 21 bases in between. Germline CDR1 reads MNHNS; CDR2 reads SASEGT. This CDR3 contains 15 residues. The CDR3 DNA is TGTGCCAGCAGTCCTGGGGACGGGGGAGTTAGGGAGCAGTACTTC. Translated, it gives CASSPGDGGVREQYF.

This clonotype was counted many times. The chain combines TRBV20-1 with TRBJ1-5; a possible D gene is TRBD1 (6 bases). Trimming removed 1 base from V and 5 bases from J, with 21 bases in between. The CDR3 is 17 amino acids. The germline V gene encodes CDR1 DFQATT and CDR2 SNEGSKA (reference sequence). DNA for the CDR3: TGCAGTGCTAGAGTGGCAGGGGAGACGATTAGGGATCAGCCCCAGCATTTT. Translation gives CSARVAGETIRDQPQHF.

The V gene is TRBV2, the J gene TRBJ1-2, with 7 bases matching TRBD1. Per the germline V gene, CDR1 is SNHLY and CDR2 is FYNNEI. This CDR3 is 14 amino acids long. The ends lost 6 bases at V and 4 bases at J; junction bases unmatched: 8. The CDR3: CASRGEGARYGYTF. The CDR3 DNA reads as TGTGCCAGCAGGGGTGAGGGGGCCCGCTATGGCTACACCTTC.

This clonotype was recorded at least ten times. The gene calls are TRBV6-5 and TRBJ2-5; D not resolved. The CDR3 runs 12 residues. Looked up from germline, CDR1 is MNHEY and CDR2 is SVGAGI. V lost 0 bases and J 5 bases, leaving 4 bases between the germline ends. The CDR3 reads CASSYSFETQYF. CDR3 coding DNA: TGTGCCAGCAGTTACTCGTTCGAGACCCAGTACTTC.

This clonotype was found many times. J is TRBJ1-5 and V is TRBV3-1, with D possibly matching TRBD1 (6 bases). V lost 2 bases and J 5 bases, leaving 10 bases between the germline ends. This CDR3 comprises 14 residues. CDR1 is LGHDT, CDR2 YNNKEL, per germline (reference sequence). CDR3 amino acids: CASSQQGGDQPQHF. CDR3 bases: TGTGCCAGCAGCCAACAAGGGGGGGATCAGCCCCAGCATTTT.

CDR3 protein: CASSPEQYQETQYF. For the CDR3, the DNA is TGTGCCAGTAGCCCAGAGCAGTACCAAGAGACCCAGTACTTC. This rearrangement joins TRBV19 to TRBJ2-5; D is unresolved. Trimming took 6 bases from V and 0 from J, leaving 11 bases between them. Germline CDR1 reads LNHDA; CDR2 reads SQIVND (reference sequence). The CDR3 extends over 14 amino acids.

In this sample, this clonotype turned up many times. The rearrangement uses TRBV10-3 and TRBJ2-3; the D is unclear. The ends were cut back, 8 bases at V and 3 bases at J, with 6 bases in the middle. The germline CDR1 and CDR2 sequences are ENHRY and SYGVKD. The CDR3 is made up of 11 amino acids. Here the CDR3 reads CAILGTDTQYF. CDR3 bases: TGTGCCATCCTTGGGACAGATACGCAGTATTTT.

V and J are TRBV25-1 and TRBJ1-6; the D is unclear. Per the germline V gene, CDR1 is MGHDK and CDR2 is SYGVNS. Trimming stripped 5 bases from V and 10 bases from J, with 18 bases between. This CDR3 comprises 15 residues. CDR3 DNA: TGTGCCAGCAGTCCTCCCGCCCCAATTGGCTCACCCCTCCACTTT. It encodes CASSPPAPIGSPLHF.

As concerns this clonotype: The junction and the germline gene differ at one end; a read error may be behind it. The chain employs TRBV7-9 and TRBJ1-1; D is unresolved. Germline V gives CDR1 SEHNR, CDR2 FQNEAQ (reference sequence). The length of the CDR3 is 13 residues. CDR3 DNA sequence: TGTGCTAGCAGCCCCGCGACGGGCACTGAAGCTTTCTTT. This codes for CASSPATGTEAFF.

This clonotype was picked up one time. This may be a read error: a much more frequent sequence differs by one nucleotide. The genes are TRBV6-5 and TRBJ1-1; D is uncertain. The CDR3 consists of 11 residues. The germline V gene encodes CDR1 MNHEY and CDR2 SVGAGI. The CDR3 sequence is CASSLYTEASF. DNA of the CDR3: TGTGCCAGCAGTTTGTACACTGAAGCTTCCTTT.

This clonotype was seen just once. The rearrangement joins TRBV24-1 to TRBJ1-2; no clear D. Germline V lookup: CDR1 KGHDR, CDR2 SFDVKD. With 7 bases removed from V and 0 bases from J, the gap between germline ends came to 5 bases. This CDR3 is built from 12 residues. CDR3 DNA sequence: TGTGCCACCAGGCAAGCTAACTATGGCTACACCTTC. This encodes CATRQANYGYTF.

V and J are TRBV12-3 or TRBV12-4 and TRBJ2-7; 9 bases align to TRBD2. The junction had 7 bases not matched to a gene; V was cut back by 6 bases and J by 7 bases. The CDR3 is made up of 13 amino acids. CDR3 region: CASRASGGPEQYF. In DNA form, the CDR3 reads TGTGCCAGCAGAGCAAGCGGGGGGCCTGAGCAGTACTTC.

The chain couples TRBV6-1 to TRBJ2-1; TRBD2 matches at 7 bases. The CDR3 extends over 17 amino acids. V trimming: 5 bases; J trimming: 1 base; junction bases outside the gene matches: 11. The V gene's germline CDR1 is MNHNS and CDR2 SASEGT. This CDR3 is CASSLGGRRGSYNEQFF. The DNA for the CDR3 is TGTGCCAGCAGTCTCGGCGGGCGGCGGGGGTCCTACAATGAGCAGTTCTTC.